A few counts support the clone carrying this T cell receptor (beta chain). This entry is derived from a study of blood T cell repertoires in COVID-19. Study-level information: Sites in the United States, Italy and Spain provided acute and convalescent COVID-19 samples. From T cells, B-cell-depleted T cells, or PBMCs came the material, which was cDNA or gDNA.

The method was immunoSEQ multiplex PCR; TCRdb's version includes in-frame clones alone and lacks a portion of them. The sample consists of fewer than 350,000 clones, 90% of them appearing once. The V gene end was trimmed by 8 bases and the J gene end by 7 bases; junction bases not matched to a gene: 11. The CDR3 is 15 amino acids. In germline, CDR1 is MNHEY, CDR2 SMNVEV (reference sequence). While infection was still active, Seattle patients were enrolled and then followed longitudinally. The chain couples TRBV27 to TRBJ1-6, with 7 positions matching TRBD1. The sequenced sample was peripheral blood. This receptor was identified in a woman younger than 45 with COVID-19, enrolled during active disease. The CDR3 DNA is TGTGCCAGCCGGCAGACGACAGGGCCAAATTCACCCCTCCACTTT. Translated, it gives CASRQTTGPNSPLHF.